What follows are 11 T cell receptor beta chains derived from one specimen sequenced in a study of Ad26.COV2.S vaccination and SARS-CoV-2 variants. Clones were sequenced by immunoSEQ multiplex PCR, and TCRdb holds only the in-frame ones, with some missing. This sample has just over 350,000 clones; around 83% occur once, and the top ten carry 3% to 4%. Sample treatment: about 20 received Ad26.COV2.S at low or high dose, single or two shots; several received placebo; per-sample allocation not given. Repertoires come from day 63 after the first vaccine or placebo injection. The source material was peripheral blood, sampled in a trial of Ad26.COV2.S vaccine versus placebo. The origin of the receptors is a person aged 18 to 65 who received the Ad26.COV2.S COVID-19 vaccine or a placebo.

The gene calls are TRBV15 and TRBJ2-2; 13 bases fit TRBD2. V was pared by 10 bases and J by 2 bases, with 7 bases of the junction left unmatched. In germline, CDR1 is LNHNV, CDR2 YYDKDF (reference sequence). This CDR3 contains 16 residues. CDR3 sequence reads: CASHSGLAGNTGELFF. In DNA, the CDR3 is TGTGCCAGCCACTCGGGACTAGCGGGAAACACCGGGGAGCTGTTTTTT. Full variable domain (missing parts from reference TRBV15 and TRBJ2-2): DAMVIQNPRYQVTQFGKPVTLSCSQTLNHNVMYWYQQKSSQAPKLLFHYYDKDFNNEADTPDNFQSRRPNTSFCFLDIRSPGLGDTAMYLCASHSGLAGNTGELFFGEGSRLTVL.

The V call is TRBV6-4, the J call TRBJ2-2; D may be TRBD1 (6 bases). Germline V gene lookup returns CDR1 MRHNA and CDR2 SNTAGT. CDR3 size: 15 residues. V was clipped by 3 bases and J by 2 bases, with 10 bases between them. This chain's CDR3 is CASSDDGTNTGELFF. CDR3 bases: TGTGCCAGCAGTGATGATGGGACAAACACCGGGGAGCTGTTTTTT.

The CDR3 coding sequence is TGTGCTAGTGGTTTGGTAGGTCCCCTTTGGGGCACAGATACGCAGTATTTT. Amino acids: CASGLVGPLWGTDTQYF. The rearrangement links TRBV12-5 to TRBJ2-3; D call uncertain. Trimming stripped 0 bases from V and 1 base from J, with 14 bases between. CDR1 is LGHNT and CDR2 is FRNRAP in the germline V gene. This CDR3 region has 17 residues.

In DNA form, the CDR3 reads TGTGCCAGCAGTCTTCTCGCGGGAGGAAGCGAGCAGTACTTC. Protein product: CASSLLAGGSEQYF. This chain joins TRBV28 and TRBJ2-7, with TRBD2 matching over 8 bases. CDR1 MDHEN and CDR2 SYDVKM come from the germline V gene. The CDR3 length is 14 residues. Losses at the gene ends were 5 bases for V and 6 bases for J; bases not matched to a gene: 9.

The chain's CDR3 is CASSSGSDQYF. CDR3 nucleotides: TGTGCCAGCAGTTCAGGGTCGGACCAGTACTTC. The V call is TRBV27, the J call TRBJ2-5, with a weak D call TRBD1 (5 bases). V was trimmed by 4 bases and J by 10 bases, leaving 10 bases between them. Germline lookup yields CDR1 MNHEY and CDR2 SMNVEV (reference sequence). The CDR3 length is 11 residues.

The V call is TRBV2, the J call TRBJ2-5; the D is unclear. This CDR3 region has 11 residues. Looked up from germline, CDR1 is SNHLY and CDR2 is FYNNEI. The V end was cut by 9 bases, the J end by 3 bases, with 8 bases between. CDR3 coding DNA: TGTGCCAGTAACGACGAAGAGACCCAGTACTTC. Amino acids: CASNDEETQYF.

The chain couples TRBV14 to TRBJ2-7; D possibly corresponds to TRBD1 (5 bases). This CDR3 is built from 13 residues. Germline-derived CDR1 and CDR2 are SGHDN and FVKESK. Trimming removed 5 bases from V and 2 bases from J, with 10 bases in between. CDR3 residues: CASSRTNTYEQYF. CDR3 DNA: TGTGCCAGCAGCAGGACAAACACCTACGAGCAGTACTTC.

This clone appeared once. For the CDR3, the DNA is TGTGCCAGCAAGGAGGGGACGAACACCGGGGAGCTGTTTTTT. It codes for CASKEGTNTGELFF. The chain recombines TRBV2 with TRBJ2-2, with D tentatively TRBD2 (6 bases). Germline CDR1 SNHLY, CDR2 FYNNEI. This CDR3 has 14 residues. Trimming cost V 7 bases and J 0 bases, with 9 bases left between them.

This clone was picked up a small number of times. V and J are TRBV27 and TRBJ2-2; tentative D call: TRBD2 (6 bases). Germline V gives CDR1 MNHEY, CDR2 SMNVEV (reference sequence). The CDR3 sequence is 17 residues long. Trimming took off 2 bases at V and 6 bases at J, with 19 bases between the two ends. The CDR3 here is CASSLRVADVISGELFF. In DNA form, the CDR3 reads TGTGCCAGCAGTTTAAGGGTAGCGGACGTGATCTCCGGGGAGCTGTTTTTT.

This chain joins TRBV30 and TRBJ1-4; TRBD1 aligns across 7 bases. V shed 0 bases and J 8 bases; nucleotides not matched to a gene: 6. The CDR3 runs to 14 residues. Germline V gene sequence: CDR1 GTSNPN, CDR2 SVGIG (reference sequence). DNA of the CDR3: TGTGCCTGGAGTGTACAAGGGGGCGACGAAAAACTGTTTTTT. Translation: CAWSVQGGDEKLFF. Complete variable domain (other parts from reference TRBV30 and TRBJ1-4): SQTIHQWPATLVQPVGSPLSLECTVEGTSNPNLYWYRQAAGRGLQLLFYSVGIGQISSEVPQNLSASRPQDRQFILSSKKLLLSDSGFYLCAWSVQGGDEKLFFGSGTQLSVL.

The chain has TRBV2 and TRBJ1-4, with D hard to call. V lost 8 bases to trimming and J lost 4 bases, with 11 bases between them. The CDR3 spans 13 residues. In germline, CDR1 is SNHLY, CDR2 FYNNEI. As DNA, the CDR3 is TGTGCCAGCTGCGGCACCGGTAATGAAAAACTGTTTTTT. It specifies CASCGTGNEKLFF. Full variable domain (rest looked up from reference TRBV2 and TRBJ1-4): EPEVTQTPSHQVTQMGQEVILRCVPISNHLYFYWYRQILGQKVEFLVSFYNNEISEKSEIFDDQFSVERPDGSNFTLKIRSTKLEDSAMYFCASCGTGNEKLFFGSGTQLSVL.